This entry lists 19 T cell receptor beta chains sequenced from one sample in a study of shared clonotypes between healthy human individuals. TCRdb's table, derived via immunoSEQ multiplex PCR, lists solely in-frame clones and lacks some. The sample contains approximately 720,000 clones, less than 80% of which appear only once. Input material: memory CD4+ T cells sorted from blood. Subset given: CD45RA-negative fraction. Receptors originate from a woman aged 25 to 39 in good health.

A note on this clone: Different DNA sequences within this sample yield the same CDR3. The V gene is TRBV5-1, the J gene TRBJ2-1; 9 bases fit TRBD2. V gave up 1 base and J gave up 1 base; unmatched junction bases: 0. There are 15 residues in the CDR3. Germline loops: CDR1 SGHRS, CDR2 YFSETQ. The CDR3 region is CASSLTSGSYNEQFF. CDR3 coding DNA: TGCGCCAGCAGCTTGACTAGCGGGTCCTACAATGAGCAGTTCTTC. The full variable domain, with the rest looked up from reference TRBV5-1 and TRBJ2-1, is KAGVTQTPRYLIKTRGQQVTLSCSPISGHRSVSWYQQTPGQGLQFLFEYFSETQRNKGNFPGRFSGRQFSNSRSEMNVSTLELGDSALYLCASSLTSGSYNEQFFGPGTRLTVL.

The CDR3, as DNA: TGCAGCCCAAAGGGACAGGGCCAAGAGACCCAGTACTTC. This codes for CSPKGQGQETQYF. The chain has TRBV29-1 and TRBJ2-5, with TRBD1 matching 9 bases. Germline V gene data show CDR1 as SQVTM and CDR2 as ANQGSEA. V lost 8 bases to trimming and J lost 1 base; unmatched junction nucleotides: 5. This CDR3 has 13 residues. The full variable domain, with the rest looked up from reference TRBV29-1 and TRBJ2-5, is SAVISQKPSRDICQRGTSLTIQCQVDSQVTMMFWYRQQPGQSLTLIATANQGSEATYESGFVIDKFPISRPNLTFSTLTVSNMSPEDSSIYLCSPKGQGQETQYFGPGTRLLVL.

The chain combines TRBV7-3 with TRBJ2-2; D perhaps matches TRBD2 (5 bases). This CDR3 is built from 14 residues. The germline CDR1 and CDR2 sequences are SGHTA and FQGTGA. Trimming took off 4 bases at V and 6 bases at J, with 12 bases between the two ends. Here the CDR3 reads CASSSQLVSGELFF. In DNA form, the CDR3 reads TGTGCCAGCAGCTCCCAACTAGTTTCCGGGGAGCTGTTTTTT.

The chain is built from TRBV7-8 and TRBJ2-7, with D perhaps given as TRBD1 or TRBD2 (5 bases each). Trimming stripped 5 bases from V and 1 base from J, with 15 bases between. Germline loops: CDR1 SGHVS, CDR2 FQNEAQ. The CDR3 has 15 residues. The chain's CDR3 is CASSPREGSSYEQYF. CDR3 sequence (DNA): TGTGCCAGCAGCCCACGAGAGGGGAGTTCCTACGAGCAGTACTTC.

The sample holds one count of this clone. Other DNA variants within this sample encode the same CDR3. V and J are TRBV29-1 and TRBJ2-5; a possible D gene is TRBD2 (6 bases). This CDR3 has 12 residues. Germline V lookup: CDR1 SQVTM, CDR2 ANQGSEA. With 8 bases removed from V and 2 bases from J, the gap between germline ends came to 12 bases. The CDR3 reads CSTRGGQETQYF. The CDR3 nucleotides read TGCAGCACCCGGGGAGGTCAAGAGACCCAGTACTTC.

The V gene is TRBV2, the J gene TRBJ1-5; 8 nucleotides line up with TRBD1. The CDR3 extends over 14 amino acids. The V gene's germline CDR1 is SNHLY and CDR2 FYNNEI. J lost 2 bases, V lost 7 bases, and 4 bases had no gene match. CDR3 DNA: TGTGCCAGCATGCTGGGACAGGGCAATCAGCCCCAGCATTTT. As protein: CASMLGQGNQPQHF.

Remarks on this clone: It may be a read error: a sequence one base away is much more abundant. J is TRBJ2-7 and V is TRBV6-5; D uncertain. Germline V CDR1 and CDR2: MNHEY, SVGAGI. V lost 4 bases and J 3 bases, leaving 4 bases between the germline ends. The length of the CDR3 is 11 residues. CDR3 sequence reads: CASSSYYEQYF. CDR3 DNA sequence: TGTGCCAGCAGTTCATACTACGAGCAGTACTTC.

The chain has TRBV2 and TRBJ2-3, with 10 bases lining up with TRBD2. The length of the CDR3 is 15 residues. V shed 3 bases and J 4 bases; nucleotides not matched to a gene: 4. From germline, CDR1 is SNHLY and CDR2 FYNNEI. The CDR3 region has the DNA TGTGCCAGCAGTGACAGCGGGAGGGCCCCAGATACGCAGTATTTT. As protein: CASSDSGRAPDTQYF.

This clone was found once. V usage is TRBV2 and J usage is TRBJ1-2; 7 positions match TRBD1. Germline CDR1 is SNHLY and CDR2 is FYNNEI. V dropped 7 bases and J dropped 4; count of bases not matched to a gene: 6. This CDR3 spans 13 amino acids. The CDR3, as DNA: TGTGCCAGCAAAACGACAGGGATCTATGGCTACACCTTC. It specifies CASKTTGIYGYTF.

The chain recombines TRBV6-5 with TRBJ2-2; D is uncertain. The CDR3 contains 14 residues. Between the trimmed V and J ends, which lost 6 bases and 6 bases, there was a span of 14 bases. The germline V gene has CDR1 MNHEY and CDR2 SVGAGI. CDR3 in DNA: TGTGCCAGCAGCCTCTCACAAGCCTCCGGGGAGCTGTTTTTT. It translates to CASSLSQASGELFF.

The rearrangement joins TRBV4-1 to TRBJ2-5, with D maybe TRBD1 (5 bases). This CDR3 comprises 14 residues. Germline CDR1 reads MGHRA; CDR2 reads YSYEKL. The germline V and J ends were trimmed by 4 bases and 1 base, with 10 bases remaining between them. As DNA, the CDR3 is TGCGCCAGCAGCCCCACAGGTGGCCAAGAGACCCAGTACTTC. This encodes CASSPTGGQETQYF.

With respect to this clone: Other DNA sequences within the sample encode an identical CDR3. The chain has TRBV27 and TRBJ1-1; D gene uncertain. Trimming removed 3 bases from V and 0 bases from J, with 8 bases in between. CDR1 and CDR2 (germline): MNHEY, SMNVEV (reference sequence). This CDR3 has 14 residues. CDR3 nucleotide sequence: TGTGCCAGCAGTTTTAGGCATTTGAACACTGAAGCTTTCTTT. This translates into CASSFRHLNTEAFF.

The rearrangement links TRBV6-1 to TRBJ1-1, with 10 bases aligning to TRBD1. Looked up from germline, CDR1 is MNHNS and CDR2 is SASEGT. The CDR3 contains 15 residues. V shed 6 bases and J 4 bases; nucleotides not matched to a gene: 8. CDR3: CASRRDRGKSTEAFF. The CDR3 DNA sequence: TGTGCCAGCAGGAGGGACAGGGGAAAGTCCACTGAAGCTTTCTTT.

The chain uses TRBV5-4 and TRBJ2-7, with 13 positions matching TRBD2. The CDR3 has 16 residues. The germline V gene has CDR1 SGHNT and CDR2 YYREEE (reference sequence). With 2 bases clipped from V and 7 bases from J, the junction kept 9 bases outside the gene matches. The CDR3 DNA reads as TGTGCCAGCAGCTTAGGACTAGCGGGAGTAGGAGGGGAGCAGTACTTC. This gives the protein CASSLGLAGVGGEQYF.

V usage is TRBV7-9 and J usage is TRBJ2-2, with TRBD1 as a possible D gene (5 bases). The V end lost 5 bases, the J end lost 10 bases, and 17 bases lay between the germline ends. The CDR3 consists of 14 residues. Germline-derived CDR1 and CDR2 are SEHNR and FQNEAQ (reference sequence). CDR3 sequence reads: CASSQGPFREELFF. In DNA, the CDR3 is TGTGCCAGCAGCCAAGGACCGTTCAGGGAGGAGCTGTTTTTT.

The chain combines TRBV28 with TRBJ2-1; TRBD2 matches 8 bases. The V and J ends lost 1 base and 6 bases, in that order; junction bases with no gene match: 5. CDR1 is MDHEN, CDR2 SYDVKM, per germline. CDR3 size: 15 residues. In nucleotides, the CDR3 is TGTGCCAGCAGTTTATCAGGCGGGAGGCTCAATGAGCAGTTCTTC. It codes for CASSLSGGRLNEQFF.

The chain couples TRBV10-1 to TRBJ1-5; D remains unclear. Germline CDR1 WNHNN, CDR2 SYGVQD (reference sequence). The CDR3 consists of 13 residues. Trimming removed 0 bases at V and 3 bases at J, with 3 bases between. DNA for the CDR3: TGCGCCAGCAGTGAGTCGTTCAATCAGCCCCAGCATTTT. Protein product: CASSESFNQPQHF.

Many counts were recorded for this clone. J is TRBJ2-7 and V is TRBV9, with 8 bases fitting TRBD2. This CDR3 has 14 residues. Trimming took 4 bases from V and 7 from J; bases not matched to a gene: 10. Germline V gene sequence: CDR1 SGDLS, CDR2 YYNGEE. CDR3 sequence reads: CASSTTAGVDEQYF. The DNA for the CDR3 is TGTGCCAGCAGCACCACAGCGGGAGTTGATGAGCAGTACTTC.

The chain recombines TRBV4-2 with TRBJ2-2; 9 bases line up with TRBD2. Trimming at V came to 3 bases and at J to 1 base, leaving 9 bases not matched to a gene. The CDR3 is 18 amino acids. The germline gives CDR1 LGHNA, CDR2 YNFKEQ. CDR3 region: CASSQQGLANLNTGELFF. In DNA, the CDR3 is TGTGCCAGCAGCCAGCAAGGACTAGCGAATTTGAACACCGGGGAGCTGTTTTTT.